The rows below give T cell receptor beta chains drawn from one sample of a study of blood T cells in healthy people across ages. MiXCR, run by TCRdb on the 5' RACE reads, gives a single entry per CDR3 protein. Of 1.2 million to 1.5 million distinct CDR3 sequences in the sample, around 39% were seen once. Specimen: blood. Receptor source: a woman aged 18 to 35 in good health. Both conserved end residues are part of each CDR3. A D gene is named only where the DNA matches it firmly. Part of the rows lack a size; the others show once, few, many or a class for expanded clones.

J gene: TRBJ2-1; D gene: TRBD2; V gene: TRBV5-1; clone size: few; CDR3 DNA: TGCGCCAGCAGCGGGACTAGCGGGAAGAATGGGCAGTTCTTC; CDR3 protein: CASSGTSGKNGQFF
J gene: TRBJ2-1; D gene: TRBD2; V gene: TRBV5-1; clone size: -; CDR3 DNA: TGCGCCAGCAGCTCCCGGGGAGGGTCCAGCTCCTACAATGAGCAGTTCTTC; CDR3 protein: CASSSRGGSSSYNEQFF
J gene: TRBJ2-5; D gene: -; V gene: TRBV3-1; clone size: -; CDR3 DNA: TGTGCCAGCAGCCAAGGCTCTAGCCCCCATGCGCAGTACTTC; CDR3 protein: CASSQGSSPHAQYF
J gene: TRBJ2-7; D gene: -; V gene: TRBV18; clone size: -; CDR3 DNA: TGTGCCAGCTCAGTCGGGACGCCTTCCCACGAGCAGTACTTC; CDR3 protein: CASSVGTPSHEQYF
J gene: TRBJ2-7; D gene: -; V gene: TRBV3-1; clone size: -; CDR3 DNA: TGTGCCAGCGGACGGAGGGGCTACGAGCAGTACTTC; CDR3 protein: CASGRRGYEQYF
J gene: TRBJ2-1; D gene: TRBD2; V gene: TRBV20-1; clone size: -; CDR3 DNA: TGCAGTGCTATTCAGAGGGCTAGCGGGAGTGTCAATGAGCAGTTCTTC; CDR3 protein: CSAIQRASGSVNEQFF
J gene: TRBJ2-3; D gene: TRBD2; V gene: TRBV20-1; clone size: -; CDR3 DNA: TGCAGTGCTCCTAGACTAGCGGACCTTACAGATACGCAGTATTTT; CDR3 protein: CSAPRLADLTDTQYF
J gene: TRBJ2-3; D gene: -; V gene: TRBV19; clone size: -; CDR3 DNA: TGTGCCACCACCGACTTGGGCACAGATACGCAGTATTTT; CDR3 protein: CATTDLGTDTQYF
J gene: TRBJ2-6; D gene: -; V gene: TRBV2; clone size: -; CDR3 DNA: TGTGCCAGCAGGATCGGACGGAATTCTGGGGCCAACGTCCTGACTTTC; CDR3 protein: CASRIGRNSGANVLTF
J gene: TRBJ2-5; D gene: TRBD1; V gene: TRBV9; clone size: -; CDR3 DNA: TGTGCCAGCAGCGTAGAAGGGACAGGGGACGGTGAGACCCAGTACTTC; CDR3 protein: CASSVEGTGDGETQYF
J gene: TRBJ2-3; D gene: TRBD2; V gene: TRBV10-1; clone size: few; CDR3 DNA: TGCGCCACCTGGATCAGCGGGAAAAGCACAGATACGCAGTATTTT; CDR3 protein: CATWISGKSTDTQYF
J gene: TRBJ1-1; D gene: -; V gene: TRBV29-1; clone size: -; CDR3 DNA: TGCAGCGACGAGGGCACTGAAGCTTTCTTT; CDR3 protein: CSDEGTEAFF
J gene: TRBJ2-1; D gene: TRBD2; V gene: TRBV12-3/TRBV12-4; clone size: -; CDR3 DNA: TGTGCCAGCAGGGGGGGGACTAGCGGGAAATACAATGAGCAGTTCTTC; CDR3 protein: CASRGGTSGKYNEQFF
J gene: TRBJ2-5; D gene: TRBD2; V gene: TRBV27; clone size: -; CDR3 DNA: TGTGCCAGCAGTTCAAGACTAGCAAATTGGAATGAGCAGTACTTC; CDR3 protein: CASSSRLANWNEQYF
J gene: TRBJ2-5; D gene: -; V gene: TRBV15; clone size: -; CDR3 DNA: TGTGCCACCAGCTTAGGTGGCAATGAGCAGTACTTC; CDR3 protein: CATSLGGNEQYF
J gene: TRBJ2-7; D gene: -; V gene: TRBV15; clone size: -; CDR3 DNA: TGTGCCACCAGCCGGCTCATTGGGTCCGCCTACGAGCAGTACTTC; CDR3 protein: CATSRLIGSAYEQYF
J gene: TRBJ2-7; D gene: -; V gene: TRBV7-9; clone size: few; CDR3 DNA: TGTACCAGCAGCTTGGGCCGGGCCGAGCAGTACTTC; CDR3 protein: CTSSLGRAEQYF
J gene: TRBJ2-7; D gene: TRBD2; V gene: TRBV28; clone size: -; CDR3 DNA: TGTGCCAGCAGGGTCCCCAGCGGGGGCACCTACGAGCAGTACTTC; CDR3 protein: CASRVPSGGTYEQYF
J gene: TRBJ2-4; D gene: TRBD2; V gene: TRBV5-1; clone size: -; CDR3 DNA: TGCGCCAGCAGCTTGGGACTAGCGGGAGGGCCTAGCGTAGCCAAAAACATTCAGTACTTC; CDR3 protein: CASSLGLAGGPSVAKNIQYF
J gene: TRBJ1-5; D gene: -; V gene: TRBV5-1; clone size: few; CDR3 DNA: TGCGCCAGCAGCTTGGACAGCCCAAATCAGCCCCAGCATTTT; CDR3 protein: CASSLDSPNQPQHF
J gene: TRBJ1-2; D gene: -; V gene: TRBV10-3; clone size: few; CDR3 DNA: TGTGCCATCAGTGAGTCTCGGGATGGTGGCTACACCTTC; CDR3 protein: CAISESRDGGYTF
J gene: TRBJ1-2; D gene: -; V gene: TRBV20-1; clone size: few; CDR3 DNA: TGCAGTGCTAGCCACGACAGGTCGTACTATGGCTACACCTTC; CDR3 protein: CSASHDRSYYGYTF
J gene: TRBJ2-7; D gene: -; V gene: TRBV5-1; clone size: -; CDR3 DNA: TGCGCCAGCAGCTTGGCCTCCGGGGTAACAAGATCCGAGCAGTACTTC; CDR3 protein: CASSLASGVTRSEQYF
J gene: TRBJ2-5; D gene: -; V gene: TRBV20-1; clone size: -; CDR3 DNA: TGCAGTGCTCGGAGTAGCGGTAACCAAGAGACCCAGTACTTC; CDR3 protein: CSARSSGNQETQYF
J gene: TRBJ2-1; D gene: -; V gene: TRBV20-1; clone size: few; CDR3 DNA: TGCAGTGCTCCAGACCAGGACAATGAGCAGTTCTTC; CDR3 protein: CSAPDQDNEQFF
J gene: TRBJ1-2; D gene: TRBD1; V gene: TRBV6-6; clone size: -; CDR3 DNA: TGTGCCAGCAGTTACCGGACAGGGCTGAATGGCTACACCTTC; CDR3 protein: CASSYRTGLNGYTF
J gene: TRBJ1-2; D gene: -; V gene: TRBV27; clone size: -; CDR3 DNA: TGTGCCAGCAGCGGGTTCTCTGGCTACACCTTC; CDR3 protein: CASSGFSGYTF
J gene: TRBJ2-1; D gene: -; V gene: TRBV7-3; clone size: -; CDR3 DNA: TGTGCCAGCAGCTTAGCAGGGACCCACAATGAGCAGTTCTTC; CDR3 protein: CASSLAGTHNEQFF
J gene: TRBJ1-6; D gene: -; V gene: TRBV11-2; clone size: -; CDR3 DNA: TGTGCCAGCAGCTTAGAGTGGGTATCAGGCAGATCACCCCTCCACTTT; CDR3 protein: CASSLEWVSGRSPLHF
J gene: TRBJ1-2; D gene: TRBD1; V gene: TRBV25-1; clone size: -; CDR3 DNA: TGTGCCAGCAGTATAACGACAGGGCCCACTAACTATGGCTACACCTTC; CDR3 protein: CASSITTGPTNYGYTF
J gene: TRBJ2-5; D gene: -; V gene: TRBV11-2; clone size: -; CDR3 DNA: TGTGCCAGCAGCCCCCGGCACGGGAAAGACGTGGAGACCCAGTACTTC; CDR3 protein: CASSPRHGKDVETQYF
J gene: TRBJ2-1; D gene: -; V gene: TRBV2; clone size: -; CDR3 DNA: TGTGCCAGCAGTGGGTGGGGGCAAGAAAATGAGCAGTTCTTC; CDR3 protein: CASSGWGQENEQFF
J gene: TRBJ1-6; D gene: -; V gene: TRBV20-1; clone size: few; CDR3 DNA: TGCAGTGCTACCAGGACAGTTTCTCGCTCCTATAATTCACCCCTCCACTTT; CDR3 protein: CSATRTVSRSYNSPLHF
J gene: TRBJ2-5; D gene: -; V gene: TRBV7-6; clone size: -; CDR3 DNA: TGTGCCAGCAGCTTAGGTTGGTCTACCAATGAGCAGTACTTC; CDR3 protein: CASSLGWSTNEQYF
J gene: TRBJ2-2; D gene: TRBD2; V gene: TRBV5-1; clone size: -; CDR3 DNA: TGCGCCAGCAGCTTGGATGGCGGGGGGGCCTCCGGGGAGCTGTTTTTT; CDR3 protein: CASSLDGGGASGELFF
J gene: TRBJ1-4; D gene: -; V gene: TRBV12-3/TRBV12-4; clone size: few; CDR3 DNA: TGTGCCAGCAGTTTAGGGGGGGAGTTCGGGGAAAAACTGTTTTTT; CDR3 protein: CASSLGGEFGEKLFF
J gene: TRBJ2-1; D gene: TRBD1; V gene: TRBV3-1; clone size: once; CDR3 DNA: TGTGCCAGCAGCCAAGGCGGTACTCCGGGACAGGCTAAGACCCAGTTCTTC; CDR3 protein: CASSQGGTPGQAKTQFF
J gene: TRBJ2-3; D gene: TRBD1; V gene: TRBV19; clone size: -; CDR3 DNA: TGTGCCAGTAGTCCTCGGGACAGGAAAAAAGCTACGCAGTATTTT; CDR3 protein: CASSPRDRKKATQYF
J gene: TRBJ2-7; D gene: -; V gene: TRBV20-1; clone size: -; CDR3 DNA: TGCAGTGCTAGACTACCGCGACTTGGGAGCTCCTACGAGCAGTACTTC; CDR3 protein: CSARLPRLGSSYEQYF
J gene: TRBJ2-3; D gene: -; V gene: TRBV3-1; clone size: -; CDR3 DNA: TGTGCCAGCAGCCAAGGACGTATTAATACGCAGTATTTT; CDR3 protein: CASSQGRINTQYF
J gene: TRBJ1-1; D gene: -; V gene: TRBV5-5; clone size: -; CDR3 DNA: TGTGCCAGCAGCTTGATCGGGGACCCGAACACTGAAGCTTTCTTT; CDR3 protein: CASSLIGDPNTEAFF
J gene: TRBJ2-5; D gene: TRBD1; V gene: TRBV5-1; clone size: -; CDR3 DNA: TGCGCCAGCAGCTTGCTGCTTGACCAGGGGGAGCAGTACTTC; CDR3 protein: CASSLLLDQGEQYF
J gene: TRBJ2-7; D gene: -; V gene: TRBV19; clone size: -; CDR3 DNA: TGTGCCAGTAGTGTCGGTTTAAACTCCTACGAGCAGTACTTC; CDR3 protein: CASSVGLNSYEQYF
J gene: TRBJ1-2; D gene: -; V gene: TRBV2; clone size: -; CDR3 DNA: TGTGCCACCCTGATGAAGACGGAGAACTATGGCTACACCTTC; CDR3 protein: CATLMKTENYGYTF
J gene: TRBJ2-1; D gene: TRBD2; V gene: TRBV20-1; clone size: -; CDR3 DNA: TGCAGTGCTCGAGTTAGCGGGGCTAGCTCCTACAATGAGCAGTTCTTC; CDR3 protein: CSARVSGASSYNEQFF
J gene: TRBJ1-4; D gene: -; V gene: TRBV25-1; clone size: -; CDR3 DNA: TGTGCCAGCAGTGGGGCCACGGGAGGAGGTGAAAAACTGTTTTTT; CDR3 protein: CASSGATGGGEKLFF
J gene: TRBJ2-4; D gene: TRBD2; V gene: TRBV10-3; clone size: few; CDR3 DNA: TGTGCCATCAACGAACGGACTAGCGGGAGTGTGGAGCAGTACTTC; CDR3 protein: CAINERTSGSVEQYF
J gene: TRBJ2-3; D gene: -; V gene: TRBV19; clone size: -; CDR3 DNA: TGTGCCAGTAGTATAGCCCCACAGACCTTATATGGAGATACGCAGTATTTT; CDR3 protein: CASSIAPQTLYGDTQYF
J gene: TRBJ1-1; D gene: TRBD1; V gene: TRBV3-1; clone size: -; CDR3 DNA: TGTGCCAGCAGCTCTTTTACAGGGGGGAACACTGAAGCTTTCTTT; CDR3 protein: CASSSFTGGNTEAFF